Presented here are 11 T cell receptor beta chains from one specimen sequenced in a study of blood T cell repertoires in COVID-19. Using immunoSEQ multiplex PCR, the repertoire was profiled, and TCRdb retains in-frame clones only, with some absent. The sample carries fewer than 130,000 clones, more than 75% recorded once. Sequenced input: peripheral blood. These TCRs come from a woman aged 50 to 60 with acute or convalescent COVID-19.

This clone occurred a few times. The gene calls are TRBV7-9 and TRBJ2-7; TRBD1 matches at 9 bases. After removal of 1 base from V and 4 bases from J, the junction contained 8 bases not matched to a gene. Per germline, CDR1 SEHNR and CDR2 FQNEAQ (reference sequence). The CDR3 has 16 amino acids. The CDR3 sequence: CASSLGMDRGTYEQYF. The CDR3 DNA reads TGTGCCAGCAGCTTAGGCATGGACAGGGGAACATACGAGCAGTACTTC.

The gene calls are TRBV24-1 and TRBJ2-5, with 7 positions matching TRBD1. Germline CDR1 KGHDR, CDR2 SFDVKD. The V and J ends lost 1 base and 2 bases, in that order; junction bases with no gene match: 6. The CDR3 totals 16 residues. The CDR3 DNA is TGTGCCACCAGTGATTTCAGTAGGGACAGACAAGAGACCCAGTACTTC. Encoded protein: CATSDFSRDRQETQYF.

V usage is TRBV5-1 and J usage is TRBJ2-3; a weak D match, TRBD1 (6 bases). CDR3 length: 13 residues. CDR1 SGHRS and CDR2 YFSETQ come from the germline V gene. Between the trimmed V and J ends, which lost 0 bases and 4 bases, there was a span of 6 bases. DNA for the CDR3: TGCGCCAGCAGCTTGGAGGGGGCAGATACGCAGTATTTT. The encoded protein is CASSLEGADTQYF.

This clone was picked up a small number of times. V usage is TRBV2 and J usage is TRBJ1-4, with 8 bases fitting TRBD1. This CDR3 contains 15 residues. After removal of 1 base from V and 8 bases from J, the junction contained 6 bases not matched to a gene. CDR1 and CDR2 from the germline V gene are SNHLY and FYNNEI. CDR3 sequence (DNA): TGTGCCAGCAGTGAAGGGGGGACAGGTCAGGAAAAACTGTTTTTT. Its protein product is CASSEGGTGQEKLFF.

The J gene is TRBJ1-2, the V gene TRBV27; possibly TRBD1 for D (5 bases). Germline values: CDR1 MNHEY, CDR2 SMNVEV (reference sequence). The V and J ends lost 3 bases and 0 bases respectively, with 11 bases between them. This CDR3 is built from 15 residues. The CDR3 sequence: CASSLGGTPNYGYTF. The CDR3 coding sequence is TGTGCCAGCAGTTTGGGGGGAACCCCTAACTATGGCTACACCTTC.

The chain combines TRBV27 with TRBJ1-6; D is perhaps TRBD1 (6 bases). Between the trimmed V and J ends, which lost 3 bases and 10 bases, there was a span of 16 bases. This CDR3 contains 15 residues. Germline V gene lookup returns CDR1 MNHEY and CDR2 SMNVEV (reference sequence). CDR3 protein: CASSFRPGAKSPLHF. DNA of the CDR3: TGTGCCAGCAGTTTCCGCCCAGGGGCCAAATCACCCCTCCACTTT.

This clone was observed a few times. The V call is TRBV6-1, the J call TRBJ1-2; a possible D gene is TRBD1 (6 bases). Trimming removed 2 bases from V and 8 bases from J, with 15 bases in between. The CDR3 has 14 residues. The V gene's germline CDR1 is MNHNS and CDR2 SASEGT. CDR3 residues: CASSERTGSLGYTF. The CDR3 DNA reads as TGTGCCAGCAGTGAACGTACAGGGTCTTTGGGCTACACCTTC.

J is TRBJ2-1 and V is TRBV19; TRBD2 matches 9 bases. Per the germline V gene, CDR1 is LNHDA and CDR2 is SQIVND (reference sequence). The CDR3 spans 15 residues. The V and J ends lost 5 bases and 8 bases, in that order; junction bases with no gene match: 10. In DNA form, the CDR3 reads TGTGCCAGTAGTCTCGGGGGTAGCGGGAGTGATGAGCAGTTCTTC. This codes for CASSLGGSGSDEQFF.

The rearrangement links TRBV6-1 to TRBJ2-1; TRBD1 aligns across 9 bases. CDR1 and CDR2 (germline): MNHNS, SASEGT. The CDR3 runs to 16 residues. V lost 4 bases, J lost 1 base, and 5 bases stayed unmatched. CDR3 region: CASSGVQGASYNEQFF. DNA for the CDR3: TGTGCCAGCAGTGGAGTACAGGGGGCGTCCTACAATGAGCAGTTCTTC.

V and J are TRBV18 and TRBJ1-1; perhaps TRBD1 as D (6 bases). Germline assignment: CDR1 KGHSH and CDR2 LQKENI. This CDR3 region has 14 residues. V lost 3 bases and J 4 bases, leaving 12 bases between the germline ends. CDR3 coding DNA: TGTGCCAGCTCACCTCTGGGGGCCGGCACTGAAGCTTTCTTT. This encodes CASSPLGAGTEAFF. The complete variable domain, with remaining parts taken from reference TRBV18 and TRBJ1-1, reads NAGVMQNPRHLVRRRGQEARLRCSPMKGHSHVYWYRQLPEEGLKFMVYLQKENIIDESGMPKERFSAEFPKEGPSILRIQQVVRGDSAAYFCASSPLGAGTEAFFGQGTRLTVV.

The CDR3 DNA follows: TGTGCCAGTAGTCTTCACCCCGGGACTCTACAGTATTTT. Translated: CASSLHPGTLQYF. J is TRBJ2-3 and V is TRBV19; D may be TRBD2 (6 bases). The germline CDR1 and CDR2 sequences are LNHDA and SQIVND (reference sequence). Deletions cut 5 bases from V and 12 bases from J, with 18 bases between. CDR3 length: 13 amino acids.